The 25 T cell receptor beta chains below come from one sample, sequenced in a study of T cells in Graves' hyperthyroidism and ophthalmopathy. There were TCR beta CDR3 regions amplified from RNA transcripts. HTBI primers drove first-round RT-PCR of the TCR CDR3. TCRdb itself ran the multiplex PCR reads through MiXCR, one entry per CDR3 protein. The table lists 340,000 or so distinct CDR3 sequences, around 16% of them singletons, with around 35% in the top ten. The sample was blood. These receptors came from a man aged 25-45 years with Graves' hyperthyroidism.

In this sample, this clonotype turned up a few times. The chain uses TRBV2 and TRBJ1-5; the D is unclear. From germline, CDR1 is SNHLY and CDR2 FYNNEI. The CDR3 is 12 residues long. V was trimmed by 6 bases and J by 7 bases, leaving 10 bases between them. The CDR3 DNA sequence: TGTGCCAGCAGCCTCCCTCCACAGCCCCAGCATTTT. Protein product: CASSLPPQPQHF.

This clonotype was counted only a few times. The chain couples TRBV7-8 to TRBJ1-3; 7 bases are a match to TRBD1. This CDR3 is built from 15 residues. The V segment lost 5 bases and the J segment 3 bases; nucleotides outside the gene matches: 7. Germline V gene lookup returns CDR1 SGHVS and CDR2 FQNEAQ. The CDR3 nucleotides read TGTGCCAGCAGCCCGGGTCCAGGGGGTGGAAACACCATATATTTT. The encoded protein is CASSPGPGGGNTIYF.

V and J are TRBV7-3 and TRBJ2-3, with 9 bases lining up with TRBD1. Germline trimming cut 4 bases from V and 3 bases from J; bases unmatched to any gene: 8. The germline V gene encodes CDR1 SGHTA and CDR2 FQGTGA. The CDR3 totals 16 residues. For the CDR3, the DNA is TGTGCCAGCAGCTCGAACAGGGGGCTTTTAACAGATACGCAGTATTTT. This translates into CASSSNRGLLTDTQYF. Full variable domain (rest looked up from reference TRBV7-3 and TRBJ2-3): GAGVSQTPSNKVTEKGKYVELRCDPISGHTALYWYRQSLGQGPEFLIYFQGTGAADDSGLPNDRFFAVRPEGSVSTLKIQRTERGDSAVYLCASSSNRGLLTDTQYFGPGTRLTVL.

There are a few counts of this clonotype. The chain carries TRBV19 and TRBJ2-1; 8 positions match TRBD2. This CDR3 has 17 amino acids. Trimming cost V 5 bases and J 1 base; bases outside gene matches: 10. CDR1 is LNHDA, CDR2 SQIVND, per germline (reference sequence). The CDR3 DNA follows: TGTGCCAGTAGTCTCCATCCTAGCGGGCCATCCTACAATGAGCAGTTCTTC. Its protein is CASSLHPSGPSYNEQFF.

This clonotype occurred many times. V is TRBV7-8 and J is TRBJ2-2; D gene uncertain. The V end lost 0 bases, the J end lost 0 bases, and 14 bases lay between the germline ends. Germline CDR1 is SGHVS and CDR2 is FQNEAQ. The length of the CDR3 is 18 residues. The CDR3 protein is CASSLAIGSIANTGELFF. CDR3 nucleotide sequence: TGTGCCAGCAGCTTAGCTATAGGGTCTATCGCGAACACCGGGGAGCTGTTTTTT.

This clonotype was counted ten times or more. This chain uses TRBV3-1 with TRBJ2-1, with D hard to call. This CDR3 has 16 amino acids. The V and J ends lost 4 bases and 10 bases respectively, with 23 bases between them. CDR1 and CDR2 (germline): LGHDT, YNNKEL (reference sequence). Here the CDR3 reads CASSLSGGSGPGEQFF. CDR3 DNA: TGTGCCAGCAGCCTATCCGGTGGGTCCGGTCCAGGAGAGCAGTTCTTC.

This rearrangement joins TRBV11-2 to TRBJ2-5; D might be TRBD1 (5 bases). Germline V gene data show CDR1 as SGHAT and CDR2 as FQNNGV. CDR3 length: 14 residues. V gave up 0 bases and J gave up 5 bases, with 10 bases separating them. CDR3: CASSLDSGQETQYF. The CDR3 DNA reads TGTGCCAGCAGCTTAGATTCAGGGCAGGAGACCCAGTACTTC.

With respect to this clonotype: This could be a read error, since a much larger clone is one nucleotide away. The chain uses TRBV6-2 or TRBV6-3 and TRBJ2-1, with D perhaps TRBD1 or TRBD2 (6 bases each). The CDR3 runs 15 residues. Trimming took 8 bases from V and 6 from J, leaving 20 bases between them. Germline V gene lookup returns CDR1 MNHEY and CDR2 SVGEGT. CDR3 loop: CASLRWGAGSNEQFF. The CDR3 DNA reads as TGTGCCAGCCTTCGATGGGGGGCCGGAAGCAATGAGCAGTTCTTC.

This clonotype was seen many times. The chain uses TRBV4-1 and TRBJ1-4; D gene uncertain. The CDR3 extends over 14 amino acids. The germline V and J ends were trimmed by 1 base and 0 bases, with 3 bases remaining between them. From germline, CDR1 is MGHRA and CDR2 YSYEKL. The chain's CDR3 is CASSQAATNEKLFF. CDR3 in DNA: TGCGCCAGCAGCCAAGCTGCAACTAATGAAAAACTGTTTTTT.

This clonotype was seen many times. The J gene is TRBJ2-5, the V gene TRBV29-1; 9 nucleotides agree with TRBD2. This CDR3 is 16 amino acids long. Germline V gene sequence: CDR1 SQVTM, CDR2 ANQGSEA. Trimming removed 3 bases from V and 5 bases from J; junction bases left unmatched: 13. This chain's CDR3 is CSVDLAGEPVGETQYF. The CDR3 nucleotides are TGCAGCGTTGACTTAGCGGGAGAACCTGTGGGGGAGACCCAGTACTTC.

This clonotype was recorded at least ten times. This rearrangement joins TRBV30 to TRBJ1-1; D remains unclear. CDR1 GTSNPN and CDR2 SVGIG come from the germline V gene (reference sequence). The V end was cut by 4 bases, the J end by 1 base, with 13 bases between. CDR3 length: 14 amino acids. CDR3 loop: CAWIGNAGNTEAFF. The CDR3, as DNA: TGTGCCTGGATAGGGAATGCGGGGAACACTGAAGCTTTCTTT. Full variable domain (remainder filled in from reference TRBV30 and TRBJ1-1): SQTIHQWPATLVQPVGSPLSLECTVEGTSNPNLYWYRQAAGRGLQLLFYSVGIGQISSEVPQNLSASRPQDRQFILSSKKLLLSDSGFYLCAWIGNAGNTEAFFGQGTRLTVV.

This clonotype occurred a few times. The CDR3 nucleotides read TGCGCCAGCAGCTTTATAGGACAGATTCAAGAGACCCAGTACTTC. It encodes CASSFIGQIQETQYF. The chain recombines TRBV5-1 with TRBJ2-5; the D gene is possibly TRBD1 (6 bases). The germline V and J ends were trimmed by 2 bases and 2 bases, with 13 bases remaining between them. Germline V gene data show CDR1 as SGHRS and CDR2 as YFSETQ. CDR3 length equals 15 residues.

In its sample, this clonotype was seen many times. V and J are TRBV6-5 and TRBJ2-1; 14 bases line up with TRBD2. The V gene end was trimmed by 2 bases and the J gene end by 10 bases; junction bases not matched to a gene: 7. Per germline, CDR1 MNHEY and CDR2 SVGAGI. The CDR3 consists of 16 residues. The CDR3 nucleotides are TGTGCCAGCAGTTACGACGGGACTAGCGGGAGAGGGGAGCAGTTCTTC. Its protein product is CASSYDGTSGRGEQFF.

CDR3 sequence: CSARTSSGHDTDTQYF. The CDR3 coding sequence is TGCAGTGCTAGAACGAGTAGCGGACATGACACAGATACGCAGTATTTT. V and J are TRBV20-1 and TRBJ2-3; a possible D gene is TRBD2 (6 bases). CDR1 is DFQATT, CDR2 SNEGSKA, per germline (reference sequence). Trimming removed 2 bases from V and 2 bases from J, with 17 bases in between. The CDR3 runs to 16 residues.

The chain has TRBV5-1 and TRBJ2-3; no clear D. The germline V gene has CDR1 SGHRS and CDR2 YFSETQ. V lost 3 bases, J lost 3 bases, and 8 bases lay in between. This CDR3 region has 13 residues. Written as DNA, the CDR3 is TGCGCCAGCAGCTCTACAATAACAGATACGCAGTATTTT. Translated: CASSSTITDTQYF.

In its sample, this clonotype was seen a few times. The V and J genes are TRBV29-1 and TRBJ2-5, with D tentatively TRBD1 or TRBD2 (6 bases each). CDR1 SQVTM and CDR2 ANQGSEA come from the germline V gene. The CDR3 is made up of 12 amino acids. The ends were cut back, 6 bases at V and 5 bases at J, with 13 bases in the middle. CDR3 sequence reads: CSVYTGRETQYF. In DNA, the CDR3 is TGCAGCGTATACACAGGGAGGGAGACCCAGTACTTC.

The chain uses TRBV19 and TRBJ2-1; 11 bases match TRBD2. Trimming at V came to 5 bases and at J to 4 bases, leaving 7 bases not matched to a gene. The CDR3 extends over 16 amino acids. CDR1 LNHDA and CDR2 SQIVND come from the germline V gene (reference sequence). DNA for the CDR3: TGTGCCAGTAGTCCGCCGGGACTAGCGGCTTACAATGAGCAGTTCTTC. Translation: CASSPPGLAAYNEQFF.

V and J are TRBV15 and TRBJ1-3; no firm D call. Germline assignment: CDR1 LNHNV and CDR2 YYDKDF (reference sequence). V lost 5 bases and J 3 bases, leaving 11 bases between the germline ends. The CDR3 is made up of 14 amino acids. CDR3 nucleotides: TGTGCCACCAGCCAGAGAACAAGTGGAAACACCATATATTTT. Protein: CATSQRTSGNTIYF.

Points on this clonotype: With a much larger clone just one base away, this may be a read error. The chain employs TRBV7-2 and TRBJ2-3; D is perhaps TRBD2 (6 bases). The CDR3 covers 14 residues. The germline V gene encodes CDR1 SGHTA and CDR2 FQGNSA. Trimming removed 3 bases at V and 7 bases at J, with 14 bases between. The CDR3 loop is CTSSFPGSMNTQYF. The CDR3 coding sequence is TGTACCAGCAGCTTCCCCGGGAGCATGAATACGCAGTATTTT.

This rearrangement joins TRBV19 to TRBJ2-7; 10 nucleotides match TRBD2. V was clipped by 4 bases and J by 0 bases; unmatched bases: 6. CDR1 is LNHDA and CDR2 is SQIVND in the germline V gene (reference sequence). There are 16 residues in the CDR3. The CDR3, as DNA: TGTGCCAGTAGTAGGGGACTAGCGTTAAGCTCCTACGAGCAGTACTTC. Translated, it gives CASSRGLALSSYEQYF.

This clonotype appeared many times. V is TRBV2 and J is TRBJ1-2, with unresolved D. This CDR3 is 14 amino acids long. Trimming shortened V by 3 bases and J by 0 bases, and 8 bases separated the two germline ends. The V gene's germline CDR1 is SNHLY and CDR2 FYNNEI. For the CDR3, the DNA is TGTGCCAGCAGTGATTTAGTAGCTAACTATGGCTACACCTTC. Amino acid sequence: CASSDLVANYGYTF. The full variable domain, its missing parts supplied by reference TRBV2 and TRBJ1-2, is EPEVTQTPSHQVTQMGQEVILRCVPISNHLYFYWYRQILGQKVEFLVSFYNNEISEKSEIFDDQFSVERPDGSNFTLKIRSTKLEDSAMYFCASSDLVANYGYTFGSGTRLTVV.

This clonotype showed up many times. V is TRBV2 and J is TRBJ1-5; D is unclear. The CDR3 length is 17 residues. Germline CDR1 SNHLY, CDR2 FYNNEI. V was trimmed by 5 bases and J by 7 bases, leaving 24 bases between them. CDR3 residues: CASSSAGSSRTGQPQHF. The CDR3, as DNA: TGTGCCAGCAGTTCCGCGGGCTCCTCCCGGACGGGACAGCCCCAGCATTTT.

The J gene is TRBJ2-7, the V gene TRBV7-9, with 9 bases that match TRBD1. CDR3 size: 14 residues. Trimming at V came to 4 bases and at J to 6 bases, leaving 7 bases not matched to a gene. Looked up from germline, CDR1 is SEHNR and CDR2 is FQNEAQ (reference sequence). The CDR3 sequence is CASSYPTGGGEQYF. The CDR3 coding sequence is TGTGCCAGCAGCTATCCCACAGGGGGCGGCGAGCAGTACTTC.

This clonotype was found many times. The chain is built from TRBV20-1 and TRBJ1-5, with 9 positions matching TRBD1. CDR1 is DFQATT, CDR2 SNEGSKA, per germline (reference sequence). The CDR3 loop spans 16 amino acids. V lost 6 bases and J lost 7; bases outside the gene matches: 16. This CDR3 reads CSAQTGGDGLVQPQHF. CDR3 nucleotides: TGCAGTGCCCAGACAGGGGGAGACGGTCTGGTGCAGCCCCAGCATTTT.

Turning to this clonotype: A read error is possible here, since a much larger clone lies one base away. This rearrangement joins TRBV20-1 to TRBJ2-5; no clear D. Germline lookup yields CDR1 DFQATT and CDR2 SNEGSKA (reference sequence). The CDR3 loop spans 13 amino acids. In DNA form, the CDR3 reads TGCAGTGCTAGTAGGCAGGTAGGAGAGACCCAGTGCTTC. It codes for CSASRQVGETQCF.